This TCR beta chain was sequenced during a study of cytomegalovirus exposure and HLA in healthy donors (dated 2017 in TCRdb). For the wider study: In an earlier analysis of under 750 of the donors, 276 Gb of sequence data and 120 million or so unique TCR beta sequences from roughly 200 million T cells were reported. Of the roughly 400 genotyped donors, roughly 76% were placed in the genetic ancestry cluster associated with self-reported Caucasian donors. To predict cytomegalovirus infection status, the study brought together high-throughput TCR immunosequencing, statistical association of individual TCRs with disease status, and machine learning. The number of donors typed differed by locus, with roughly 629-640 for A, B, C, DRB1 and DQB1, over 500 for DQA1, 600 to 610 for DPA1, and 450 to 480 for DPB1. Genome-wide SNP genotypes for about three fifths of the 666 donors were used in a later genetic analysis, which treated that subset as a discovery cohort. Donor age, sex, ethnicity and CMV serostatus were compiled together with the repertoire data. All discovery cohort repertoires had been generated using a single sequencing platform. A later analysis re-analyzed previously published TCR beta repertoires from 550 to 700 donors and added high-resolution HLA genotyping to study TCR occurrence patterns. HLA typing included class I and class II loci at four-digit resolution. Among several hundred genotyped donors of the cohort, an average of about 220,000 unique TCR beta nucleotide sequences was sequenced per donor, of which 15% to 20% were non-productive. Rather than drawing on any new phenotypic data, the later analysis identified candidate immune exposures from TCR beta sequences and the way those sequences occurred across donors. The aim of the study was to test whether cataloging public T cell receptors could identify signatures of past pathogen exposure. Along with the approximately 700-subject first cohort, a separate validation cohort of over 90 different subjects was used. Four or five DR-DQ haplotypes were handled as single units for association and clustering because linkage in the cohort was strong. An early release that covered approximately 600 HLA-typed donors contained around 300 gigabases of sequencing data and around 80 million unique TCR sequences. The study used immunosequencing to profile the T cell repertoires of some 600 subjects and linked those repertoires to cytomegalovirus serostatus. An earlier analysis of approximately 640 of the donors applied high-throughput TCR beta sequencing to assess whether each TCR beta V gene segment acted as functional or pseudogenic.

The receptor library was made with the immunoSEQ multiplex PCR assay. For the multiplex PCR, a mixture combining 60 forward primers for TCR Vbeta segments and 13 reverse primers for TCR Jbeta segments was used. A multiplex PCR assay on genomic DNA amplified the CDR3 region of rearranged TCR beta genes. The amplified TCR beta libraries were sequenced on the Illumina HiSeq System as 87-base-pair reads. Turning to the authors' computational methods: A later analysis tallied 75 million to 95 million unique TCR beta chains across the 640 or so repertoires, and some 10 million of those chains were shared by two or more donors. Raw reads were error-corrected and collapsed into unique sequences by a nearest-neighbor algorithm in which closely related sequences were merged to remove PCR and sequencing errors. Alignment of CDR3 sequences to IMGT reference sequences was used to assign V, D and J gene segments. For a sequence to be retained, at least a six-nucleotide match to both a V gene segment and a J gene segment was required. Rearrangements were classified as productive when the CDR3 lacked stop codons and remained in frame with V and J, and all other rearrangements were classified as non-productive. Following IMGT convention, CDR3 was defined as the stretch from the second conserved V-encoded cysteine up to the conserved J-encoded phenylalanine. In an earlier analysis of around 540 of the donors, sequences lacking an unambiguous match to a single V gene segment were excluded. An earlier analysis of under 750 of the donors called V segments functional above 56.7% productive rearrangements and segregating when the between-donor standard deviation exceeded 5%. A statistical classification framework was built for diagnosing cytomegalovirus status from the catalog of TCR beta chain sequences. In a later analysis, V and J genes were assigned by comparing TCR nucleotide sequences against IMGT/GENE-DB human TR gene sequences. Using the TCRdist pipeline, a later analysis assigned CDR3 sequences along with most-parsimonious VDJ recombination scenarios. A later analysis defined each TCR beta chain by its CDR3 amino acid sequence plus V-gene family, and excluded reads lacking a unique V-gene family. To address suspected cross-contamination and a sequencing artifact, a later analysis removed 592 highly shared, low-generation-probability nucleotide sequences. In a later analysis, a clonal expansion index was calculated for each public chain from normalized within-repertoire ranks of inferred template counts. In a later analysis, generation probabilities were computed using a VDJ recombination model fitted to out-of-frame rearrangements, and the results were checked against IGoR. A later analysis scored TCR-TCR, TCR-HLA and TCR-CMV co-occurrence with hypergeometric tests, applying a repertoire-size bias correction to TCR pairs. A later analysis estimated false discovery rates by permuting HLA or CMV assignments 20 times. In a later analysis, co-occurring TCRs were grouped using DBSCAN, with TCRdist sequence similarity added in when clustering inside HLA-allele-positive subsets. Repertoires with fewer than 30,000 or more than 120,000 public chains were left out of co-occurrence clustering, as were a handful of repertoires with anomalous nucleotide sharing. Entries here come from immuneACCESS through TCRdb and include only in-frame sequences with V and J called. Some clones fail to appear in such tables; in the studies checked, an unresolved V gene covers under half of the shortfall, and the cause of the remainder is unknown. V and J calls and clone size are those listed in that table; D and trimming were worked out from the DNA. The sample profile shows 98,000 or so clones; around 80% of them were found once. Jointly, the top ten make up more than 7% of the sample.

The cohort was made up of about 610 healthy bone marrow donors. At the time of sampling, all cohort members were nominally healthy, though unrecorded immune exposures were likely present. CMV serostatus was recorded as positive for 250 to 300 and negative for about half of the 666 cohort members, whereas no CMV serostatus was recorded for the donor in question. A peripheral blood sample was collected from each donor, and TCR beta sequencing was performed on peripheral blood mononuclear cells. Genomic DNA extraction from the blood cell samples was performed with the Qiagen DNeasy Blood Extraction Kit. There are 15 amino acids in the CDR3, from cysteine to phenylalanine inclusive. The CDR3 DNA has 45 bases and is translated from base 1. As encoded in the germline V gene, CDR1 is SGHAT while CDR2 is FQNNGV. V ends up 1 base short and J 6 bases short, with an unmatched junction base count of 7. Study-wide conclusions, independent of this receptor: Some IMGT-functional V segments, including TRBV6-2 and TRBV6-3, could not be told apart with the 87-base-pair reads, so those segments were excluded. In a later analysis, HLA-associated TCR beta chains were found to be more clonally expanded and to have lower generation probabilities than equally common non-associated chains. In a later genetic analysis, fewer N-insertions in productive TCRs were reported among donors in an Asian-associated ancestry cluster than the roughly 640-donor mean. The presence/absence analyses assumed that sequencing depth was roughly uniform across donors, and that assumption may not be true. In a later analysis, about 17,000 TCR beta sequences were associated with specific HLA alleles at a false discovery rate of 0.05. According to a later analysis, most CMV-associated TCR beta chains appeared to be HLA-restricted, and the HLA associations seemed to be driven largely by CMV exposure. Only TCR beta chains were sequenced in this cohort, and the absence of alpha or paired-chain data limited detectable features. Most TCR sequences were seen in very few donors, while some public TCRs were found in many individuals. Correlated functional status among segregating V segments might be attributable to linkage disequilibrium, but an unknown experimental factor could not be ruled out. Because counts were too low, around 18 rarely observed V segments, including chromosome 9 orphons, were left out of the earlier analysis of 500 to 750 of the donors. The classifier was reported to diagnose cytomegalovirus status with high specificity and sensitivity in both the original cohort and the validation cohort. CMV serostatus was the only immune exposure information available for the cohort. Assigning TCR associations to individual alleles was difficult when HLA alleles, especially DR and DQ, strongly co-occurred. In a later analysis, several top co-occurrence clusters were reported to appear linked to parvovirus B19, influenza, CMV and Epstein-Barr virus. Because HLA typing was unavailable for some donors at each locus, only the typed subset was used in association tests. A later analysis found that TCR association rates varied across HLA loci, with DRB1 alleles showing the most associated TCRs and HLA-C alleles the fewest. The authors suggested that the approach could potentially be generalized to other disease states and immunological phenotypes. A further reported finding was that TCR beta sequences accurately predicted the HLA-A and HLA-B alleles for most subjects in the first cohort. In vitro tests confirmed that a few of the cytomegalovirus-associated TCR beta chains recognize cytomegalovirus antigens. A cluster of highly shared sequence variants was judged likely to be a technical artifact of the sequencing pipeline. A total of roughly 160 TCR beta chains were listed by the study as associated with cytomegalovirus. V-gene and J-gene trimming of TCR beta chains was associated with a missense DCLRE1C variant in a later genetic analysis, and the association was replicated in an independent cohort. In an earlier analysis of about 600 of the donors, most TCR beta V segments appeared in productive rearrangements about 87% or about 30% of the time, broadly matching IMGT annotations.

To note about this clone: It has no known antigen specificity. No base quality information exists; no much larger clone differs at one position.

Input material: PBMCs. This chain joins TRBV11-2 to TRBJ2-7; 9 central nucleotides agree with TRBD1. The TCR originated in a human donor in good health. The DNA reads TGTGCCAGCAGCTTAGCAGGACAGGGGCTAAGCGAGCAGTACTTC. This yields the protein CASSLAGQGLSEQYF.